Below, 32 T cell receptor beta chains from the same sample are listed, as sequenced in a study of cytomegalovirus exposure and HLA in healthy donors. The method was immunoSEQ multiplex PCR; TCRdb's version includes in-frame clones alone and lacks a portion of them. Of about 250,000 clones listed, roughly nine tenths were seen once; the top ten hold around 11%. Input material: PBMCs. The receptors shown here come from a man between 18 and 35 years old in good health and CMV-seropositive.

The rearrangement uses TRBV7-8 and TRBJ1-1, with D maybe TRBD1 (5 bases). The germline gives CDR1 SGHVS, CDR2 FQNEAQ. There are 14 residues in the CDR3. V was clipped by 2 bases and J by 1 base, with 8 bases between them. This CDR3 reads CASSLSGTNTEAFF. CDR3 DNA sequence: TGTGCCAGCAGCTTATCAGGGACGAACACTGAAGCTTTCTTT.

A single count supports this clone. The V and J genes are TRBV21-1 and TRBJ1-3; the table's D gene call, TRBD1, was not cross checked with the DNA. TRBV21-1 is designated a pseudogene. The CDR3 is 15 amino acids. DNA of the CDR3: TGTGCCAGCAGCAAAGTAACAGGGGCTGGAAACACCATATATTTT. Its protein product is CASSKVTGAGNTIYF.

The rearrangement uses TRBV2 and TRBJ2-6; D may be TRBD2 (6 bases). Per the germline V gene, CDR1 is SNHLY and CDR2 is FYNNEI. The CDR3 totals 14 residues. V lost 8 bases and J lost 0, with 8 bases in between. CDR3 in DNA: TGTGCCAGCGGCGGGGTCTCTGGGGCCAACGTCCTGACTTTC. Protein: CASGGVSGANVLTF.

The chain has TRBV5-6 and TRBJ1-3; D perhaps matches TRBD1 (5 bases). The CDR3 contains 15 residues. V lost 1 base and J 4 bases, leaving 12 bases between the germline ends. From germline, CDR1 is SGHDT and CDR2 YYEEEE. The CDR3 loop reads CASSLSGAAGNTIYF. CDR3 DNA: TGTGCCAGCAGCTTGAGTGGGGCGGCAGGAAACACCATATATTTT. The variable domain in full, completed from reference TRBV5-6 and TRBJ1-3, reads DAGVTQSPTHLIKTRGQQVTLRCSPKSGHDTVSWYQQALGQGPQFIFQYYEEEERQRGNFPDRFSGHQFPNYSSELNVNALLLGDSALYLCASSLSGAAGNTIYFGEGSWLTVV.

This chain connects TRBV6-5 to TRBJ1-4; the match to TRBD1 covers 8 bases. This CDR3 spans 15 amino acids. V was pared by 0 bases and J by 7 bases, with 4 bases of the junction left unmatched. The germline gives CDR1 MNHEY, CDR2 SVGAGI. The CDR3 region is CASSYSYRGIEKLFF. In DNA, the CDR3 is TGTGCCAGCAGTTACTCGTACAGGGGGATTGAAAAACTGTTTTTT.

This clone has more than one count but fewer than ten. The J gene is TRBJ2-2, the V gene TRBV19; the match to TRBD1 covers 8 bases. Per germline, CDR1 LNHDA and CDR2 SQIVND (reference sequence). V shed 5 bases, J shed 7 bases, and the junction held 3 bases outside the gene matches. CDR3 size: 13 residues. This CDR3 reads CASSQGAVGELFF. Here the CDR3 DNA reads TGTGCCAGTAGTCAGGGGGCGGTCGGGGAGCTGTTTTTT.

The sample holds one count of this clone. The chain joins TRBV7-2 to TRBJ1-1; D not resolved. Trimming shortened V by 1 base and J by 4 bases, and 7 bases separated the two germline ends. Germline CDR1 is SGHTA and CDR2 is FQGNSA. The CDR3 sequence is 13 residues long. CDR3 DNA: TGTGCCAGCAGCTTAGGGGAGGTCACTGAAGCTTTCTTT. Protein sequence: CASSLGEVTEAFF. The full variable domain, its missing parts supplied by reference TRBV7-2 and TRBJ1-1, is GAGVSQSPSNKVTEKGKDVELRCDPISGHTALYWYRQSLGQGLEFLIYFQGNSAPDKSGLPSDRFSAERTGGSVSTLTIQRTQQEDSAVYLCASSLGEVTEAFFGQGTRLTVV.

This chain links TRBV11-2 with TRBJ2-7; D is undetermined. The CDR3 covers 11 residues. V lost 6 bases to trimming and J lost 3 bases, with 6 bases between them. Per germline, CDR1 SGHAT and CDR2 FQNNGV. The CDR3 spells CASSRIYEQYF. CDR3 nucleotides: TGTGCCAGCAGTCGTATCTACGAGCAGTACTTC.

This chain joins TRBV7-2 and TRBJ2-3; D call uncertain. CDR1 and CDR2 from the germline V gene are SGHTA and FQGNSA. With 1 base removed from V and 2 bases from J, the gap between germline ends came to 7 bases. This CDR3 is 14 amino acids long. CDR3 nucleotides: TGTGCCAGCAGCTTAGGGTCCAACACAGATACGCAGTATTTT. Translation gives CASSLGSNTDTQYF.

The gene calls are TRBV9 and TRBJ2-4, with TRBD1 identical over 8 bases. The CDR3 is 16 residues long. Germline trimming cut 0 bases from V and 7 bases from J; bases unmatched to any gene: 9. From germline, CDR1 is SGDLS and CDR2 YYNGEE. CDR3 nucleotide sequence: TGTGCCAGCAGCGTAGCGGGACAGGCTTCAGGGAACATTCAGTACTTC. This translates into CASSVAGQASGNIQYF.

The chain recombines TRBV28 with TRBJ1-2, with D unclear. CDR1 MDHEN and CDR2 SYDVKM come from the germline V gene. This CDR3 spans 13 amino acids. The ends were cut back, 6 bases at V and 2 bases at J, with 10 bases in the middle. The CDR3 nucleotides are TGTGCCAGCAGGTTGGGCACCAACTATGGCTACACCTTC. Encoded protein: CASRLGTNYGYTF.

This chain connects TRBV5-4 to TRBJ2-1; tentatively, D is TRBD1 (7 bases). CDR1 and CDR2 (germline): SGHNT, YYREEE (reference sequence). The CDR3 sequence is 15 residues long. Trimming took 6 bases from V and 5 from J, leaving 18 bases between them. The CDR3 DNA reads as TGTGCCAGCACCTCAGGGGGGTTTGGGGACAATGAGCAGTTCTTC. Residues: CASTSGGFGDNEQFF.

V gene TRBV2 combines with J gene TRBJ1-1; D uncertain. Trimming removed 8 bases from V and 3 bases from J, with 13 bases in between. There are 13 residues in the CDR3. Germline lookup yields CDR1 SNHLY and CDR2 FYNNEI. In DNA, the CDR3 is TGTGCCAGCTCAGATGGGGAGGACACTGAAGCTTTCTTT. Translated: CASSDGEDTEAFF.

The chain has TRBV28 and TRBJ2-5; the D call may be TRBD1 or TRBD2 (5 bases each). V was cut by 10 bases and J by 4 bases, with 13 bases left in between. Germline lookup yields CDR1 MDHEN and CDR2 SYDVKM. The CDR3 is made up of 12 amino acids. CDR3 in DNA: TGTGCCACGACAAAGGGGACAGAGACCCAGTACTTC. The encoded protein is CATTKGTETQYF.

The V call is TRBV5-1, the J call TRBJ2-1; D might be TRBD1 or TRBD2, each matching 5 bases. Germline V gives CDR1 SGHRS, CDR2 YFSETQ. V was trimmed by 4 bases and J by 10 bases, leaving 21 bases between them. The CDR3 is 15 amino acids. The chain's CDR3 is CASSPTGTIASEQFF. The DNA for the CDR3 is TGCGCCAGCAGCCCTACCGGGACCATCGCGTCCGAGCAGTTCTTC.

The rearrangement joins TRBV5-1 to TRBJ1-4; D remains ambiguous. CDR1 is SGHRS, CDR2 YFSETQ, per germline. Trimming took 6 bases from V and 4 from J, leaving 7 bases between them. This CDR3 has 12 residues. The CDR3 here is CASTRDNEKLFF. CDR3 nucleotides: TGCGCCAGCACCCGGGATAATGAAAAACTGTTTTTT. The full variable domain, its missing parts supplied by reference TRBV5-1 and TRBJ1-4, is KAGVTQTPRYLIKTRGQQVTLSCSPISGHRSVSWYQQTPGQGLQFLFEYFSETQRNKGNFPGRFSGRQFSNSRSEMNVSTLELGDSALYLCASTRDNEKLFFGSGTQLSVL.

The V call is TRBV19, the J call TRBJ2-1, with 8 bases identical to TRBD1. Germline CDR1 LNHDA, CDR2 SQIVND (reference sequence). This CDR3 contains 15 residues. Trimming cost V 5 bases and J 1 base; bases outside gene matches: 4. The CDR3 sequence: CASSGGTGSYNEQFF. The CDR3 coding sequence is TGTGCCAGTAGTGGCGGGACAGGTTCCTACAATGAGCAGTTCTTC.

The chain employs TRBV2 and TRBJ1-5; 9 nucleotides align to TRBD1. The CDR3 is 16 residues long. Germline V CDR1 and CDR2: SNHLY, FYNNEI. V trimming: 7 bases; J trimming: 0 bases; junction bases outside the gene matches: 7. The CDR3 region is CASKGQGGYSNQPQHF. CDR3 bases: TGTGCCAGCAAGGGACAGGGTGGCTATAGCAATCAGCCCCAGCATTTT.

V is TRBV27 and J is TRBJ2-1, with 15 nucleotides matching TRBD2. The ends lost 3 bases at V and 4 bases at J; junction bases unmatched: 10. This CDR3 spans 19 amino acids. Germline V gene sequence: CDR1 MNHEY, CDR2 SMNVEV (reference sequence). CDR3 loop: CASSFRVTGTSGRYNEQFF. CDR3 nucleotides: TGTGCCAGCAGTTTCCGTGTAACCGGGACTAGCGGGAGGTACAATGAGCAGTTCTTC.

The V call is TRBV6-6, the J call TRBJ2-1; 9 bases align to TRBD2. The CDR3 totals 15 residues. Looked up from germline, CDR1 is MNHNY and CDR2 is SVGAGI (reference sequence). The V segment lost 2 bases and the J segment 4 bases; nucleotides outside the gene matches: 3. The DNA of the CDR3 is TGTGCCAGCAGTTACGGCGGGAGGGGTTACAATGAGCAGTTCTTC. The encoded protein is CASSYGGRGYNEQFF.

J is TRBJ2-7 and V is TRBV14, with D hard to call. The germline V gene has CDR1 SGHDN and CDR2 FVKESK. The CDR3 length is 13 residues. The V and J ends lost 4 bases and 7 bases respectively, with 14 bases between them. The CDR3 sequence is CASSLTPSGEQYF. The CDR3 DNA follows: TGTGCCAGCAGCCTCACCCCATCCGGAGAGCAGTACTTC. The full variable domain, its missing parts supplied by reference TRBV14 and TRBJ2-7, is EAGVTQFPSHSVIEKGQTVTLRCDPISGHDNLYWYRRVMGKEIKFLLHFVKESKQDESGMPNNRFLAERTGGTYSTLKVQPAELEDSGVYFCASSLTPSGEQYFGPGTRLTVT.

This chain uses TRBV19 with TRBJ1-5, with a possible D match to TRBD1 (6 bases). The CDR3 spans 15 residues. V lost 8 bases, J lost 6 bases, and 20 bases lay in between. The V gene's germline CDR1 is LNHDA and CDR2 SQIVND (reference sequence). The CDR3 here is CASFPGGAVGQPQHF. The CDR3 DNA reads as TGTGCCAGTTTTCCCGGGGGGGCGGTGGGTCAGCCCCAGCATTTT.

The chain carries TRBV5-1 and TRBJ2-3, with D uncertain. The V gene's germline CDR1 is SGHRS and CDR2 YFSETQ. V lost 4 bases to trimming and J lost 0 bases, with 12 bases between them. This CDR3 has 15 residues. CDR3 sequence reads: CASSDLKGSTDTQYF. The DNA of the CDR3 is TGCGCCAGCAGCGACCTTAAGGGAAGCACAGATACGCAGTATTTT.

This chain joins TRBV5-6 and TRBJ2-2, with D hard to call. Germline loops: CDR1 SGHDT, CDR2 YYEEEE. V was pared by 2 bases and J by 7 bases, with 6 bases between. This CDR3 comprises 12 residues. CDR3 in amino acids: CASSFQVGELFF. CDR3 nucleotide sequence: TGTGCCAGCAGCTTCCAGGTCGGGGAGCTGTTTTTT.

The CDR3, as DNA: TGTGCCATCAGTGAGTCTTCCGGGGCGTCGGTCACTGAAGCTTTCTTT. Amino acids: CAISESSGASVTEAFF. The J gene is TRBJ1-1, the V gene TRBV10-3, with D perhaps TRBD1 (5 bases). The CDR3 is 16 residues long. Trimming stripped 0 bases from V and 4 bases from J, with 15 bases between. CDR1 and CDR2 from the germline V gene are ENHRY and SYGVKD.

Comment on this clone: A read error may explain this, as a much larger clone is one base away. The same CDR3 also results from other DNA sequences found in this sample. V usage is TRBV5-1 and J usage is TRBJ2-7; weak D call: TRBD2 (5 bases). Germline CDR1 and CDR2: SGHRS and YFSETQ. V shed 3 bases and J shed 4 bases, with 5 bases lying between them. CDR3 length equals 11 residues. CDR3 sequence (DNA): TGCGCCAGCAGCTCGGGGTACGAGCAGTACTTC. It is translated as CASSSGYEQYF. Looking up the rest from reference TRBV5-1 and TRBJ2-7 gives the full variable domain: KAGVTQTPRYLIKTRGQQVTLSCSPISGHRSVSWYQQTPGQGLQFLFEYFSETQRNKGNFPGRFSGRQFSNSRSEMNVSTLELGDSALYLCASSSGYEQYFGPGTRLTVT.

V is TRBV29-1 and J is TRBJ2-1; unclear D gene. The CDR3 covers 16 residues. The germline V gene encodes CDR1 SQVTM and CDR2 ANQGSEA. V dropped 4 bases and J dropped 5 bases, with 21 bases sitting between them. The CDR3: CSVAPMGGPSNNEQFF. CDR3 sequence (DNA): TGCAGCGTTGCTCCCATGGGCGGCCCCTCGAACAATGAGCAGTTCTTC.

The genes are TRBV4-3 and TRBJ1-5; tentative D call: TRBD1 (5 bases). The CDR3 covers 14 residues. Germline CDR1 reads LGHNA; CDR2 reads YSLEER. The germline V and J ends were trimmed by 0 bases and 11 bases, with 14 bases remaining between them. DNA of the CDR3: TGCGCCAGCAGCCAAGATAGAGGTCAGGGCTCCCAGCATTTT. It is translated as CASSQDRGQGSQHF.

The chain recombines TRBV7-9 with TRBJ1-2; 9 bases line up with TRBD1. This CDR3 has 15 residues. J was trimmed by 2 bases and V by 5 bases; bases with no gene match: 6. Germline loops: CDR1 SEHNR, CDR2 FQNEAQ (reference sequence). CDR3: CASSPDRGGNYGYTF. DNA for the CDR3: TGTGCCAGCAGCCCAGACAGGGGGGGGAACTATGGCTACACCTTC.

This clone was counted a few times. The rearrangement links TRBV7-3 to TRBJ2-5, with 8 bases fitting TRBD2. The CDR3 covers 15 residues. In germline, CDR1 is SGHTA, CDR2 FQGTGA. V trimming: 3 bases; J trimming: 2 bases; junction bases outside the gene matches: 5. The chain's CDR3 is CASSLGGLGQETQYF. For the CDR3, the DNA is TGTGCCAGCAGCTTGGGGGGACTAGGTCAAGAGACCCAGTACTTC.

The J gene is TRBJ2-2, the V gene TRBV27, with TRBD2 identical over 10 bases. The length of the CDR3 is 17 residues. Looked up from germline, CDR1 is MNHEY and CDR2 is SMNVEV (reference sequence). With 10 bases clipped from V and 4 bases from J, the junction kept 15 bases outside the gene matches. CDR3 in amino acids: CATKGASGSVSTGELFF. DNA of the CDR3: TGTGCCACCAAGGGGGCTAGCGGGAGCGTCTCCACCGGGGAGCTGTTTTTT.

The genes are TRBV29-1 and TRBJ1-4, with D unclear. The germline V gene encodes CDR1 SQVTM and CDR2 ANQGSEA. Deletions cut 3 bases from V and 2 bases from J, with 1 base between. There are 11 residues in the CDR3. Here the CDR3 DNA reads TGCAGCGTTGACACTAATGAAAAACTGTTTTTT. It codes for CSVDTNEKLFF.